This is a list of T cell receptor beta chains from one sample in a study of radiotherapy plus CTLA-4 blockade in lung cancer. Using immunoSEQ multiplex PCR, the repertoire was profiled, and TCRdb retains in-frame clones only, with some absent. This table has approximately 40,000 clones, 86% appearing once. This specimen was peripheral blood, taken from a patient treated with radiotherapy plus ipilimumab. The receptors were sampled from a human donor with non-small cell lung cancer whose response to radiotherapy plus ipilimumab could not be evaluated. CDR3s include the opening cysteine and the closing phenylalanine or tryptophan.

j_call: TRBJ2-7; v_call: TRBV28; cdr3_aa: CASKRAGGTYEQYF
j_call: TRBJ1-5; v_call: TRBV6-1; cdr3_aa: CASSEILGTKHQPQHF
j_call: TRBJ2-1; v_call: TRBV6-1; cdr3_aa: CASSTWTVYNEQFF
j_call: TRBJ2-7; v_call: TRBV5-1; cdr3_aa: CASSLNSGGLGEQYF
j_call: TRBJ1-5; v_call: TRBV5-5; cdr3_aa: CASSFGGRNQPQHF
j_call: TRBJ2-7; v_call: TRBV7-2; cdr3_aa: CASSATGRAYEQYF
j_call: TRBJ1-6; v_call: TRBV5-8; cdr3_aa: CASSWTQENSPLHF
j_call: TRBJ1-2; v_call: TRBV6-1; cdr3_aa: CASSKGQGPNYGYTF
j_call: TRBJ1-4; v_call: TRBV2; cdr3_aa: CASMERQGSEKLFF
j_call: TRBJ2-1; v_call: TRBV20-1; cdr3_aa: CSATDRGRQFF
j_call: TRBJ2-1; v_call: TRBV10-3; cdr3_aa: CATGNEQFF
j_call: TRBJ1-2; v_call: TRBV18; cdr3_aa: CASSPTTGGVYGYTF
j_call: TRBJ2-3; v_call: TRBV7-9; cdr3_aa: CAAGGTSGLTDTQYF
j_call: TRBJ1-5; v_call: TRBV28; cdr3_aa: CASSVRGLSNQPQHF
j_call: TRBJ2-5; v_call: TRBV28; cdr3_aa: CASSPLSDQETQYF
j_call: TRBJ2-1; v_call: TRBV6-1; cdr3_aa: CASRTSGQGNNEQFF
j_call: TRBJ2-3; v_call: TRBV15; cdr3_aa: CATRSEDPPGATDTQYF
j_call: TRBJ1-5; v_call: TRBV21-1; cdr3_aa: CASSDGRENQPQHF
j_call: TRBJ2-2; v_call: TRBV11-2; cdr3_aa: CASSPGTGNTGELFF
j_call: TRBJ2-5; v_call: TRBV28; cdr3_aa: CASSGGGTRETQYF
j_call: TRBJ2-5; v_call: TRBV15; cdr3_aa: CATSRATFSETQYF
j_call: TRBJ2-1; v_call: TRBV10-3; cdr3_aa: CATSTSGGNNEQFF
j_call: TRBJ2-2; v_call: TRBV7-9; cdr3_aa: CASSPRGGNTGELFF
j_call: TRBJ1-4; v_call: TRBV23-1; cdr3_aa: CASSQAPGDRGATNEKLFF
j_call: TRBJ2-7; v_call: TRBV9; cdr3_aa: CASSRNSGDEQYF
j_call: TRBJ2-7; v_call: TRBV10-3; cdr3_aa: CAIKEGTVGEQYF
j_call: TRBJ2-7; v_call: TRBV7-9; cdr3_aa: CASSLGGLGQYF
j_call: TRBJ2-2; v_call: TRBV7-9; cdr3_aa: CASSPTGLAGGLNTGELFF
j_call: TRBJ2-1; v_call: TRBV9; cdr3_aa: CASSDSGLVYNEQFF
j_call: TRBJ2-5; v_call: TRBV9; cdr3_aa: CASSPQDWDLQETQYF
j_call: TRBJ2-2; v_call: TRBV7-6; cdr3_aa: CASRKGQTNTGELFF
j_call: TRBJ1-2; v_call: TRBV19; cdr3_aa: CASSRDRAGGYTF
j_call: TRBJ1-5; v_call: TRBV6-1; cdr3_aa: CASSGQGFGPSNQPQHF
j_call: TRBJ1-5; v_call: TRBV19; cdr3_aa: CASSSRDRDYSNQPQHF
j_call: TRBJ1-5; v_call: TRBV2; cdr3_aa: CASSVAQGHQPQHF
j_call: TRBJ2-5; v_call: TRBV20-1; cdr3_aa: CSYFSQETQYF
j_call: TRBJ2-2; v_call: TRBV5-4; cdr3_aa: CATALEHPSNTGELFF
j_call: TRBJ1-1; v_call: TRBV4-3; cdr3_aa: CASSHGGDRGNTEAFF
j_call: TRBJ2-6; v_call: TRBV7-2; cdr3_aa: CATPTPRPSGANVLTF
j_call: TRBJ2-7; v_call: TRBV11-2; cdr3_aa: CASSPRLAGGVNEQYF
j_call: TRBJ2-3; v_call: TRBV12-5; cdr3_aa: CASGLAGGPADTQYF
j_call: TRBJ2-7; v_call: TRBV28; cdr3_aa: CASTRGGRYEQYF
j_call: TRBJ2-5; v_call: TRBV28; cdr3_aa: CASTRGVGVLEQYF
j_call: TRBJ1-4; v_call: TRBV13; cdr3_aa: CASTLTRVSEKLFF
j_call: TRBJ2-5; v_call: TRBV18; cdr3_aa: CASSPPIGEQYF